This T cell receptor (beta chain) was observed in a study of T cells in Graves' hyperthyroidism and ophthalmopathy. TCR beta CDR3 sequences were amplified from RNA transcripts. Primed by the HTBI set, a first-round RT-PCR was run on the TCR CDR3. One entry per CDR3 protein, called by TCRdb with MiXCR from the multiplex PCR reads. The sample has about 540,000 distinct CDR3 sequences; about 45% are singletons. V lost 0 bases and J lost 1, with 6 bases in between. Germline CDR1 reads KGHSH; CDR2 reads LQKENI. This CDR3 comprises 14 residues. Graves' hyperthyroidism without ophthalmopathy progression within 18 months was termed stable.

The TCR was taken from a woman in her late teens or twenties with Graves' hyperthyroidism. Sequencing was carried out using peripheral blood or thyroid tissue (not recorded which). This sequence joins TRBV18 and TRBJ1-1; D call uncertain. The CDR3 region has the DNA TGTGCCAGCTCACCACCATGGGAGAACACTGAAGCTTTCTTT. Protein: CASSPPWENTEAFF.